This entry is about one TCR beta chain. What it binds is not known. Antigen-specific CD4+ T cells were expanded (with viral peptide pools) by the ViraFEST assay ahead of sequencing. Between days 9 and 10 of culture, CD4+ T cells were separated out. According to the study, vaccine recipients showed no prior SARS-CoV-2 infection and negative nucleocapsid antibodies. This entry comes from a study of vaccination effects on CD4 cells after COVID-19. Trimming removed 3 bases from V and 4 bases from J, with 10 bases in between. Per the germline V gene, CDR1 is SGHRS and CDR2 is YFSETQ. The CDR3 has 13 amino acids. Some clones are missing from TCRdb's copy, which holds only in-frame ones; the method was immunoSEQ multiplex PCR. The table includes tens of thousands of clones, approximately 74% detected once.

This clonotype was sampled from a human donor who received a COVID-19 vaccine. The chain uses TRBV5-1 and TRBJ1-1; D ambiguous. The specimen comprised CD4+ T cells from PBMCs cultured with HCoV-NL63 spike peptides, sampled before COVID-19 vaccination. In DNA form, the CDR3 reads TGCGCCAGCAGCTGGGAGGCCCCCACTGAAGCTTTCTTT. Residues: CASSWEAPTEAFF.